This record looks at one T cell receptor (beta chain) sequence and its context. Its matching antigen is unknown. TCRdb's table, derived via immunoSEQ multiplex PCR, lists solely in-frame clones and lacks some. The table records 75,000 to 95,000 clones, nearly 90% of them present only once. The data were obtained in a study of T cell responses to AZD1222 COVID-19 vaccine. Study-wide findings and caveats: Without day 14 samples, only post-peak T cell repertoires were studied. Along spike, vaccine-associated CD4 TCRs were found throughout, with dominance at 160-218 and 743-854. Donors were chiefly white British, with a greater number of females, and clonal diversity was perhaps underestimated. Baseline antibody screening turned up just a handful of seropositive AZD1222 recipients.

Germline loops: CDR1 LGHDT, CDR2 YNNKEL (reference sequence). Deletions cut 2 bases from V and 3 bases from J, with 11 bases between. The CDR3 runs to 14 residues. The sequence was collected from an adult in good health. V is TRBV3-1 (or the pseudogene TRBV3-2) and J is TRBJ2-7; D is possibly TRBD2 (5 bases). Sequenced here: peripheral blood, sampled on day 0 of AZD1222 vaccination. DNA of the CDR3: TGTGCCAGCAGCCAATCCGGGAACATCTACGAGCAGTACTTC. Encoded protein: CASSQSGNIYEQYF.